The sequence of this T cell receptor beta chain was determined in a study of cytomegalovirus exposure and HLA in healthy donors. Study background: About 85 million unique TCRs from HLA-typed donors were held in an early release of data.

It was with 60 Vbeta and 13 Jbeta primers that the PCR ran. Per the original data handling: Unique TCR beta chains numbered roughly 84 million in a later analysis, with some 9.9 million shared. Data came from immunoSEQ multiplex PCR; TCRdb stores just in-frame clones and leaves some out. The V and J calls and clone size were taken over from that table, and D and trimming were inferred from the DNA. The table shows more than 90,000 clones, with roughly 68% occurring only once. V gave up 2 bases and J gave up 4 bases; unmatched junction bases: 3. This CDR3 comprises 15 residues. Germline CDR1 MNHNY, CDR2 SVGAGI (reference sequence).

This sequence was found in a woman aged 25 to 39 in good health and CMV-seronegative. The sample comprised PBMCs. The chain is built from TRBV6-6 and TRBJ1-1; 11 nucleotides agree with TRBD1. The CDR3 protein is CASSYTGQGGTEAFF. For the CDR3, the DNA is TGTGCCAGCAGTTACACGGGACAGGGGGGCACTGAAGCTTTCTTT.